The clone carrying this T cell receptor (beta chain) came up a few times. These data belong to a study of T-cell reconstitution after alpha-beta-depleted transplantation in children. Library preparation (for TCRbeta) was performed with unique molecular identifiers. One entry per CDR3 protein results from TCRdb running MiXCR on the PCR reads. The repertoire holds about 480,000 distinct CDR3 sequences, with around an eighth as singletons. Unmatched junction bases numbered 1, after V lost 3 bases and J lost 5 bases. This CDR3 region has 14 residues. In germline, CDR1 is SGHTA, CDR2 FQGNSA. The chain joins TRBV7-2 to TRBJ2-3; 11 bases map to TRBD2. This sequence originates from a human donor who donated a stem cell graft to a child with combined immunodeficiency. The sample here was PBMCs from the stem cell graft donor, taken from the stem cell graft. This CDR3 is CASSFTSGRDTQYF. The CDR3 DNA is TGTGCCAGCAGCTTTACTAGCGGGAGAGATACGCAGTATTTT.